The 12 T cell receptor beta chains below all came from one sample that was sequenced in a study of blood T cell repertoires in COVID-19. Measured with immunoSEQ multiplex PCR; TCRdb has only the in-frame clones, and not every one. The data hold almost 95,000 clones, with approximately 70% observed a single time. Input material: peripheral blood. The receptors originated from a woman aged 60-70 years in a cohort sampled during active or convalescent COVID-19.

The chain employs TRBV27 and TRBJ2-5; 11 bases agree with TRBD1. The ends lost 6 bases at V and 0 bases at J; junction bases unmatched: 12. CDR1 and CDR2 from the germline V gene are MNHEY and SMNVEV (reference sequence). The CDR3 length is 18 residues. The CDR3 nucleotides read TGTGCCAGCAGATTACGGACAGGGGGCATTCCAAACCAAGAGACCCAGTACTTC. This gives the protein CASRLRTGGIPNQETQYF.

The J gene is TRBJ1-1, the V gene TRBV2; D gene ambiguous. Germline V lookup: CDR1 SNHLY, CDR2 FYNNEI. The CDR3 sequence is 16 residues long. V lost 7 bases and J lost 0, with 18 bases in between. The CDR3 DNA reads TGTGCCAGCACGCGAGGAGGGATTGTTATGAACACTGAAGCTTTCTTT. It is translated as CASTRGGIVMNTEAFF.

V gene TRBV21-1 combines with J gene TRBJ2-6; the D call TRBD1 from the table was never checked on the DNA. TRBV21-1 is annotated as a pseudogene. This CDR3 is built from 16 residues. The chain's CDR3 is CASRQVLISGANVLTF. CDR3 nucleotides: TGTGCCAGCAGACAGGTGCTAATCTCTGGGGCCAACGTCCTGACTTTC.

This clone has only a few counts. The rearrangement joins TRBV13 to TRBJ1-2; 9 bases match TRBD1. Germline V gene sequence: CDR1 PRHDT, CDR2 FYEKMQ (reference sequence). The CDR3 spans 12 residues. The ends lost 4 bases at V and 8 bases at J; junction bases unmatched: 2. CDR3: CASSWTGDGYTF. The DNA of the CDR3 is TGTGCCAGCAGCTGGACAGGGGACGGCTACACCTTC. The complete variable domain, with remaining parts taken from reference TRBV13 and TRBJ1-2, reads AAGVIQSPRHLIKEKRETATLKCYPIPRHDTVYWYQQGPGQDPQFLISFYEKMQSDKGSIPDRFSAQQFSDYHSELNMSSLELGDSALYFCASSWTGDGYTFGSGTRLTVV.

V gene TRBV10-3 combines with J gene TRBJ1-6, with D maybe TRBD1 (6 bases). This CDR3 has 14 residues. The V end lost 4 bases, the J end lost 8 bases, and 12 bases lay between the germline ends. Looked up from germline, CDR1 is ENHRY and CDR2 is SYGVKD. Here the CDR3 reads CAISAGVMDSPLHF. The CDR3 bases are TGTGCCATCAGTGCAGGGGTCATGGATTCACCCCTCCACTTT.

The chain links TRBV4-3 to TRBJ2-3; a weak D match, TRBD2 (7 bases). V gave up 4 bases and J gave up 1 base, with 15 bases separating them. CDR1 and CDR2 from the germline V gene are LGHNA and YSLEER. The CDR3 is 16 amino acids. DNA of the CDR3: TGCGCCAGCAGCCGTAAAGGGGGGGGTGGCACAGATACGCAGTATTTT. Translated, it gives CASSRKGGGGTDTQYF.

The table lists this clone with many counts. V gene TRBV5-6 combines with J gene TRBJ2-3; 12 bases fit TRBD2. This CDR3 is built from 16 residues. Germline CDR1 reads SGHDT; CDR2 reads YYEEEE. J was trimmed by 5 bases and V by 0 bases; bases with no gene match: 4. CDR3 in amino acids: CASSLASGGARDTQYF. The CDR3 coding sequence is TGTGCCAGCAGCTTGGCTAGCGGGGGGGCCAGAGATACGCAGTATTTT.

V usage is TRBV5-1 and J usage is TRBJ2-7; D is possibly TRBD2 (5 bases). Germline V gene lookup returns CDR1 SGHRS and CDR2 YFSETQ. The CDR3 runs 12 residues. Trimming removed 6 bases from V and 4 bases from J, with 11 bases in between. DNA of the CDR3: TGCGCCAGCACCCCGGACTTTTACGAGCAGTACTTC. Protein product: CASTPDFYEQYF.

This clone was found a few times. The rearrangement links TRBV7-8 to TRBJ1-6, with D perhaps matching TRBD1 (6 bases). V was pared by 5 bases and J by 3 bases, with 11 bases between. This CDR3 spans 15 amino acids. Germline V gives CDR1 SGHVS, CDR2 FQNEAQ. The CDR3 DNA reads as TGTGCCAGCAGCCTGAGACAGGACTATAATTCACCCCTCCACTTT. This codes for CASSLRQDYNSPLHF.

This clone appeared a few times. The chain employs TRBV15 and TRBJ1-3; D gene uncertain. Trimming removed 0 bases at V and 4 bases at J, with 16 bases between. The CDR3 has 17 amino acids. Germline CDR1 and CDR2: LNHNV and YYDKDF (reference sequence). CDR3 region: CATSRDYPGVRGNTIYF. The CDR3 DNA sequence: TGTGCCACCAGCAGAGATTACCCGGGAGTGAGGGGAAACACCATATATTTT.

This clone occurred once. The J gene is TRBJ2-7, the V gene TRBV5-6; 8 bases align to TRBD2. V shed 1 base, J shed 0 bases, and the junction held 9 bases outside the gene matches. Germline loops: CDR1 SGHDT, CDR2 YYEEEE. The CDR3 is 17 amino acids. CDR3 sequence: CASSLREGGRVSYEQYF. CDR3 nucleotides: TGTGCCAGCAGCTTGCGGGAGGGAGGCAGGGTCTCCTACGAGCAGTACTTC.

A few counts support this clone. The chain joins TRBV13 to TRBJ2-3; possible D gene TRBD2, 5 bases. CDR3 length equals 14 residues. Between the trimmed V and J ends, which lost 6 bases and 6 bases, there was a span of 16 bases. The germline CDR1 and CDR2 sequences are PRHDT and FYEKMQ (reference sequence). The CDR3, as DNA: TGTGCCAGCAGTCGGACTTATTTGGGGGATACGCAGTATTTT. Its translation: CASSRTYLGDTQYF.